One and the same sample provided the 10 T cell receptor beta chains below, sequenced in a study of blood T cell repertoires in COVID-19. Clones were read by immunoSEQ multiplex PCR, and TCRdb kept only the in-frame ones, dropping some. Counted here are more than 35,000 clones, roughly 87% occurring once; the ten biggest clones make up 6.2%. Input material: peripheral blood. These TCRs come from a human donor in a cohort sampled during active COVID-19.

V usage is TRBV10-3 and J usage is TRBJ1-2; TRBD1 is a possible D gene (6 bases). CDR3 length: 15 residues. Between the trimmed V and J ends, which lost 5 bases and 2 bases, there was a span of 15 bases. Germline values: CDR1 ENHRY, CDR2 SYGVKD. The DNA of the CDR3 is TGTGCCATCAGTAAGGGGACGGACAGAAACTATGGCTACACCTTC. Its protein product is CAISKGTDRNYGYTF.

This clone occurred once. This chain connects TRBV29-1 to TRBJ1-1; 10 positions agree with TRBD1. Germline V gives CDR1 SQVTM, CDR2 ANQGSEA. The CDR3 runs to 14 residues. Losses at the gene ends were 4 bases for V and 4 bases for J; bases not matched to a gene: 6. The CDR3 sequence is CSVVGGQGSTEAFF. The DNA of the CDR3 is TGCAGCGTTGTAGGGGGACAGGGGAGCACTGAAGCTTTCTTT.

The genes are TRBV6-5 and TRBJ2-5; D unclear. The CDR3 totals 13 residues. V was trimmed by 0 bases and J by 4 bases, leaving 6 bases between them. CDR1 MNHEY and CDR2 SVGAGI come from the germline V gene. CDR3 sequence (DNA): TGTGCCAGCAGTTACTCCCCCGTAGAGACCCAGTACTTC. Its protein product is CASSYSPVETQYF.

The rearrangement joins TRBV27 to TRBJ1-5; 7 bases agree with TRBD1. Trimming at V came to 6 bases and at J to 2 bases, leaving 16 bases not matched to a gene. The CDR3 runs to 18 residues. Germline V gene data show CDR1 as MNHEY and CDR2 as SMNVEV (reference sequence). CDR3 sequence reads: CASRPRETGWVGNQPQHF. The CDR3 nucleotides are TGTGCCAGCAGGCCACGGGAGACAGGGTGGGTAGGCAATCAGCCCCAGCATTTT.

Comment on this clone: Different DNA sequences within this sample yield the same CDR3. The V and J genes are TRBV18 and TRBJ2-5; 8 bases match TRBD1. Germline values: CDR1 KGHSH, CDR2 LQKENI. The V gene end was trimmed by 4 bases and the J gene end by 2 bases; junction bases not matched to a gene: 0. CDR3 size: 13 residues. The CDR3 nucleotides are TGTGCCAGCTCACGGGACAGGCAAGAGACCCAGTACTTC. This encodes CASSRDRQETQYF.

The V and J genes are TRBV27 and TRBJ2-2, with 10 bases lining up with TRBD2. This CDR3 contains 16 residues. Germline-derived CDR1 and CDR2 are MNHEY and SMNVEV (reference sequence). Germline trimming cut 3 bases from V and 4 bases from J; bases unmatched to any gene: 5. The DNA for the CDR3 is TGTGCCAGCAGTTTGCTAGCGGGAGTGGGCACCGGGGAGCTGTTTTTT. Translating gives CASSLLAGVGTGELFF.

The sample holds a few counts of this clone. V and J are TRBV5-1 and TRBJ2-7; 10 bases are a match to TRBD2. This CDR3 contains 14 residues. Germline CDR1 is SGHRS and CDR2 is YFSETQ. The trim removed 4 bases at V and 2 bases at J, leaving 3 bases unmatched. CDR3 nucleotide sequence: TGCGCCAGCAGCGTGACTAGCGGGCCCTACGAGCAGTACTTC. Its translation is CASSVTSGPYEQYF.

The gene calls are TRBV30 and TRBJ2-2, with a possible D match to TRBD2 (5 bases). Per the germline V gene, CDR1 is GTSNPN and CDR2 is SVGIG (reference sequence). The length of the CDR3 is 15 residues. The ends were cut back, 6 bases at V and 3 bases at J, with 17 bases in the middle. CDR3 region: CACKQAVLDTGELFF. CDR3 coding DNA: TGTGCCTGTAAACAAGCGGTATTGGACACCGGGGAGCTGTTTTTT.

This rearrangement joins TRBV30 to TRBJ1-5, with D possibly being TRBD1 (5 bases). V was cut by 5 bases and J by 9 bases, with 11 bases left in between. The CDR3 length is 11 residues. CDR1 GTSNPN and CDR2 SVGIG come from the germline V gene (reference sequence). The CDR3 protein is CAWGPGGPQHF. The CDR3 DNA is TGTGCCTGGGGCCCCGGGGGGCCCCAGCATTTT.

The chain recombines TRBV6-5 with TRBJ1-5, with D perhaps TRBD1 (5 bases). The V gene lost 0 bases and the J gene lost 9 bases, with 12 bases spanning the gap. This CDR3 has 14 amino acids. Germline V gene data show CDR1 as MNHEY and CDR2 as SVGAGI. CDR3 coding DNA: TGTGCCAGCAGTTACTCGGAGGGGATTACGCCCCAGCATTTT. Translating it yields CASSYSEGITPQHF.